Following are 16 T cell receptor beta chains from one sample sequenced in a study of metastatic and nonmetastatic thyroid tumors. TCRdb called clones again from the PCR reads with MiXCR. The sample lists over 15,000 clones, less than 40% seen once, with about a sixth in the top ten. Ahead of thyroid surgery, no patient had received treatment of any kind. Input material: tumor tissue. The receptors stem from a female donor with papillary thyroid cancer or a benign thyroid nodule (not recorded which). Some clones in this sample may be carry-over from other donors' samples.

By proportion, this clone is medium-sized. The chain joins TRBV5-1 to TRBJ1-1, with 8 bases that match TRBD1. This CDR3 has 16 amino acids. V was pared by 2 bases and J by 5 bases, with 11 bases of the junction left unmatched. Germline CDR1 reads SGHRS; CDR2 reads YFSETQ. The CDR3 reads CASSFLLGQGRTEAFF. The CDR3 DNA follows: TGCGCCAGCAGCTTCTTGTTAGGACAGGGAAGGACTGAAGCTTTCTTT.

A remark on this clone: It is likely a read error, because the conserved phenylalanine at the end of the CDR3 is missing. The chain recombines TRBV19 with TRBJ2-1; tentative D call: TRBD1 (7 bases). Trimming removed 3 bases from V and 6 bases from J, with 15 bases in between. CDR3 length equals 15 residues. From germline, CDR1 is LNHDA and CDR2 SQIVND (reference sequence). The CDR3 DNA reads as TGTGCCAGTAGTATGGTAGCAGGGGGGCGCAATGAGCAGTTCTCC. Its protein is CASSMVAGGRNEQFS.

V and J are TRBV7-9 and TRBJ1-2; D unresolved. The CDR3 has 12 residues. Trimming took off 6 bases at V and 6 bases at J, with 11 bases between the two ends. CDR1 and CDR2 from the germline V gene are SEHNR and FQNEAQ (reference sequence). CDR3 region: CASSLTVNGYTF. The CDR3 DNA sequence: TGTGCCAGCAGTCTAACAGTGAATGGCTACACCTTC.

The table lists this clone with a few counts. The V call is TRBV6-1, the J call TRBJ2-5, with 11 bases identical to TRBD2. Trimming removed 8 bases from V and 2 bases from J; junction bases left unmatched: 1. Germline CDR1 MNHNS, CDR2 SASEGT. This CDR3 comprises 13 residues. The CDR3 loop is CASRLAGQETQYF. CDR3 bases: TGTGCCAGCCGACTAGCGGGACAAGAGACCCAGTACTTC.

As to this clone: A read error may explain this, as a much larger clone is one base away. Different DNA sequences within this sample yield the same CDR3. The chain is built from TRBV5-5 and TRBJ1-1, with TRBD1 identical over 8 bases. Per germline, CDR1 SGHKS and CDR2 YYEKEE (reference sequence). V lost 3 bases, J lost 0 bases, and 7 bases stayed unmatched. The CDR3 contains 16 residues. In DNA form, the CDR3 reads TGTGCCAGCAGCTCGACTTACAGGGGGTTGAACACTGAAGCTTTCTTT. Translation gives CASSSTYRGLNTEAFF. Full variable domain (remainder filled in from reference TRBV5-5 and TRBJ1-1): DAGVTQSPTHLIKTRGQQVTLRCSPISGHKSVSWYQQVLGQGPQFIFQYYEKEERGRGNFPDRFSARQFPNYSSELNVNALLLGDSALYLCASSSTYRGLNTEAFFGQGTRLTVV.

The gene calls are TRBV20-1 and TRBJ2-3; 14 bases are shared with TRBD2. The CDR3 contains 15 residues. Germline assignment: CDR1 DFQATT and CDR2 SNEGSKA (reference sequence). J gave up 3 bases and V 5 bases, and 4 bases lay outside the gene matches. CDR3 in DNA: TGCAGTGCTGGACTAGCGGGAGGCGGTACAGATACGCAGTATTTT. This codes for CSAGLAGGGTDTQYF.

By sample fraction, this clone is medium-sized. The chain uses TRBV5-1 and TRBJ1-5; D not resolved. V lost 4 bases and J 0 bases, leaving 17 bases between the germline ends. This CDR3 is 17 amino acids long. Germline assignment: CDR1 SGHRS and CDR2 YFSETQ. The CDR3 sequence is CASSVDPLGNSNQPQHF. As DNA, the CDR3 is TGCGCCAGCAGCGTAGACCCCCTTGGTAATAGCAATCAGCCCCAGCATTTT.

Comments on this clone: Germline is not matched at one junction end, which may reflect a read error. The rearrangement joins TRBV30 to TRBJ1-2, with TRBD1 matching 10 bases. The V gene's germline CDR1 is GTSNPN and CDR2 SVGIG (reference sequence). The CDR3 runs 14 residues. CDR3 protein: CARGQGEIFYGYSF. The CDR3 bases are TGTGCCCGCGGACAGGGGGAGATCTTCTATGGCTACTCCTTC.

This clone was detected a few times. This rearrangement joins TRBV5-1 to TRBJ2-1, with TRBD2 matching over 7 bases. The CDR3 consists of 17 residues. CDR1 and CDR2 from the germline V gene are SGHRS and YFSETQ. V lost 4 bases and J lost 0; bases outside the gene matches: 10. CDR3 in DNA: TGCGCCAGCAGCGATCAAAGCGGGAAAAGCTCCTACAATGAGCAGTTCTTC. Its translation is CASSDQSGKSSYNEQFF.

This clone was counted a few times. DNA for the CDR3: TGCGCCAGCAGCCAACAGTGGTCCGGGGCTCAGTACTTC. This gives the protein CASSQQWSGAQYF. The chain has TRBV4-3 and TRBJ2-4; tentatively, D is TRBD1 or TRBD2 (5 bases each). V dropped 2 bases and J dropped 12 bases, with 14 bases sitting between them. CDR3 length equals 13 residues. CDR1 and CDR2 (germline): LGHNA, YSLEER.

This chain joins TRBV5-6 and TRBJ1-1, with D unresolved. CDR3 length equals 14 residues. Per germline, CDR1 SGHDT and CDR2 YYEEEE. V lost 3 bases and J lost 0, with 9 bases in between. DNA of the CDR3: TGTGCCAGCAGCTCAACCGCCCTGAACACTGAAGCTTTCTTT. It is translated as CASSSTALNTEAFF.

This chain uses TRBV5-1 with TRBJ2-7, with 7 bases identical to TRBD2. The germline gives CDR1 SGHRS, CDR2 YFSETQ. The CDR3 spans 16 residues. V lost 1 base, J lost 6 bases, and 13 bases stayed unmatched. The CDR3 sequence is CASSLNALAGVLEQYF. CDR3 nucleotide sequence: TGCGCCAGCAGCTTGAACGCTCTCGCGGGAGTTCTCGAGCAGTACTTC. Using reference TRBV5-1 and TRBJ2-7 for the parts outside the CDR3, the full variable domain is KAGVTQTPRYLIKTRGQQVTLSCSPISGHRSVSWYQQTPGQGLQFLFEYFSETQRNKGNFPGRFSGRQFSNSRSEMNVSTLELGDSALYLCASSLNALAGVLEQYFGPGTRLTVT.

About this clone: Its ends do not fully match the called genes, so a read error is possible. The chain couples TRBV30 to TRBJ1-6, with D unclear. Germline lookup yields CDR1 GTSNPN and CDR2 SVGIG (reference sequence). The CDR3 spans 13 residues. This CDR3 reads CAWSAWIGSPLEF. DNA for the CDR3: TGTGCCTGGAGCGCTTGGATAGGTTCACCCCTCGAGTTT.

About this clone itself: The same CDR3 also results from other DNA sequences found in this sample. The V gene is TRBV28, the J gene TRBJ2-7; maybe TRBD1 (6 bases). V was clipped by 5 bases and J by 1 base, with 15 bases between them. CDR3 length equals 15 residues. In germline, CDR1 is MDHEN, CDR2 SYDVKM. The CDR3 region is CASSPHAGVSYEQYF. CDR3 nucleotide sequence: TGTGCCAGCAGTCCTCATGCAGGGGTTTCCTACGAGCAGTACTTC.

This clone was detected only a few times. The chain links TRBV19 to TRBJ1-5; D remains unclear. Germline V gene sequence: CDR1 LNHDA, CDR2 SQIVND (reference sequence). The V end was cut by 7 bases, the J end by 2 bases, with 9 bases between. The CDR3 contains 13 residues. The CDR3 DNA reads TGTGCCAGTAAGTCCCCCGGCAATCAGCCCCAGCATTTT. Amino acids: CASKSPGNQPQHF.

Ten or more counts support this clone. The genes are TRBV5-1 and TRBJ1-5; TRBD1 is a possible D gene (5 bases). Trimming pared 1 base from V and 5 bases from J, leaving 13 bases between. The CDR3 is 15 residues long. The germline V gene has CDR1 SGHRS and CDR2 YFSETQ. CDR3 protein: CASSLMGDRDQPQHF. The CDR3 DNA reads TGCGCCAGCAGCTTGATGGGGGATCGGGATCAGCCCCAGCATTTT.